This is a list of T cell receptor beta chains from one sample in a study of neurological immune-mediated disorders. TCRdb re-called the 5' RACE reads with MiXCR, one entry per CDR3 protein. The repertoire consists of more than 15,000 distinct CDR3 sequences, with approximately 3.7% occurring once and the leading ten covering 20%. The sample taken for sequencing was CD8+ T cells from blood. Receptors originate from a woman between 40 and 55 years old in good health. Each CDR3 is given with its conserved first and last residue. Clone size is shown for a subset of rows, as once, few, many or a class of expanded clone.

TRBV7-8,TRBJ2-7,many,CASSSRDKGLYEQYF
TRBV5-1,TRBJ2-7,many,CASSQTSDGWSVYEQYF
TRBV6-2/TRBV6-3,TRBJ2-3,many,CASSYPVATSTDTQYF
TRBV9,TRBJ1-1,many,CASSPFTGLNTEAFF
TRBV28,TRBJ2-2,many,CASSPIPRDLVSGELFF
TRBV14,TRBJ2-7,many,CASSQVGAGREQYF
TRBV5-6,TRBJ2-7,many,CASSYGTGGDEQYF
TRBV20-1,TRBJ1-4,many,CSAADRDTAPATNEKLFF
TRBV10-1,TRBJ1-5,NA,CASNTGKGQPQHF
TRBV9,TRBJ1-2,many,CASSVSGEDYGYTF
TRBV6-4,TRBJ2-2,many,CASSETSTGELFF
TRBV11-1,TRBJ2-7,many,CASSLHRSYEQYF
TRBV28,TRBJ2-1,medium-sized,CASSVSGSYNEQFF
TRBV24-1,TRBJ2-1,medium-sized,CASGQGSYNEQFF
TRBV28,TRBJ1-3,many,CASSFDGSYSGNTIYF
TRBV29-1,TRBJ1-2,many,CSVDAGGGYTF
TRBV10-3,TRBJ1-1,many,CAISESKGSGSEAFF
TRBV7-2,TRBJ2-7,NA,CASNFGGFGTRYEQYF
TRBV27,TRBJ2-3,many,CASSPGSTDTQYF
TRBV6-6,TRBJ2-2,many,CASSYSFRDRNTGELFF
TRBV7-8,TRBJ1-1,many,CASSFSQGEAFF
TRBV6-5,TRBJ2-3,many,CASSYRGHPPADTQYF
TRBV2,TRBJ1-1,many,CASSDGRLRDTEAFF
TRBV5-1,TRBJ2-1,many,CASSLTGVGYNEQFF
TRBV11-2,TRBJ2-3,many,CASSPSGSTDTQYF
TRBV5-1,TRBJ2-2,many,CASSPGLAGGTTTNTGELFF
TRBV5-1,TRBJ2-7,many,CASSLGQGGDEQYF
TRBV5-1,TRBJ2-3,medium-sized,CASSPQRERADTQYF
TRBV4-1,TRBJ1-5,many,CASSPWDSNQPQHF
TRBV15,TRBJ2-2,few,CATSGETGWAGELFF
TRBV29-1,TRBJ2-2,few,CSVEQGDGELFF
TRBV7-8,TRBJ2-7,many,CAGRAPGNHEQYF
TRBV7-2,TRBJ2-7,many,CASSLGGAGEQYF
TRBV4-2,TRBJ2-2,many,CASSHELDRGFFTGELFF
TRBV11-2,TRBJ2-1,many,CASSSGQGAHNEQFF
TRBV20-1,TRBJ2-4,many,CSARGGRTKNIQYF
TRBV7-8,TRBJ2-3,medium-sized,CATLDYTDTQYF
TRBV29-1,TRBJ2-5,many,CSVVWDTQETQYF
TRBV5-1,TRBJ2-7,many,CASSLDDRGQIEQYF
TRBV7-2,TRBJ2-1,many,CASSLGAGPYNEQFF
TRBV5-4,TRBJ2-2,many,CASSWRDSPLTGELFF
TRBV28,TRBJ2-7,NA,CASSHQAGIETYEQYF
TRBV11-2,TRBJ2-1,many,CASSRTSGSIYNEQFF
TRBV5-1,TRBJ1-1,many,CASSPLGDPRQAFF